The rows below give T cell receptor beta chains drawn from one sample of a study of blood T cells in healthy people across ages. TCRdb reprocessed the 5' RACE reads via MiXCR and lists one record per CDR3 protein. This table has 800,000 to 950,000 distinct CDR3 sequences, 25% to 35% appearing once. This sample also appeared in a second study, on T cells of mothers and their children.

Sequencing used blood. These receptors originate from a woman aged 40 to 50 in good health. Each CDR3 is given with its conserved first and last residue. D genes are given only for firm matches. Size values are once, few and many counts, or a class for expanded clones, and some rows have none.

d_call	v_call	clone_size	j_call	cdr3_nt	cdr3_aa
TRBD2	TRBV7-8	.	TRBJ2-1	TGTGCCAGCAGCTTGAGAGCGACTAGCGTCGCTGGGAATGAGCAGTTCTTC	CASSLRATSVAGNEQFF
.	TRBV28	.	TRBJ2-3	TGTGCCAGCAAGACTAACACAGATACGCAGTATTTT	CASKTNTDTQYF
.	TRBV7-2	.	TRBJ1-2	TGTGCCAGCAGGTACAGAGGTAGCTGCACCTTC	CASRYRGSCTF
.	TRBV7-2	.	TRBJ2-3	TGTGCCAGCAGCTTTAAATCCTGGACGGGCACAGATACGCAGTATTTT	CASSFKSWTGTDTQYF
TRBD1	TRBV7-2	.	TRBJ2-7	TGTGCCAGCAGCAAGGACAGGGGAGTCCACGAGCAGTACTTC	CASSKDRGVHEQYF
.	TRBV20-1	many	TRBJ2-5	TGCAGTGCTAGAGATAGGAGGGCTTTCAAAGAGACCCAGTACTTC	CSARDRRAFKETQYF
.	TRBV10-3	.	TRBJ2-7	TGTGCCATCAGTGCGGGGTTCTACAATGAGCAGTACTTC	CAISAGFYNEQYF
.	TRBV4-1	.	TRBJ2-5	TGCGCCAGCAGCCAAGTATCAAGTCAAGAGACCCAGTACTTC	CASSQVSSQETQYF
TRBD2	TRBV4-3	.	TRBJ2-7	TGCGCCAGCAGCCAAGATTCCGGCGGGGGGGACGACGAGCAGTACTTC	CASSQDSGGGDDEQYF
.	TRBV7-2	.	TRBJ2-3	TGTGCCGGCGAGTTGGGCGGTTGGACAGATACGCAGTATTTT	CAGELGGWTDTQYF
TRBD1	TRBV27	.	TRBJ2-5	TGTGCCAGCAGTCCGGGACAGGGTGGCCTGCAGGAGCAGTACTTC	CASSPGQGGLQEQYF
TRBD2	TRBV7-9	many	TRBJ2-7	TGTGCCAGCAGCCCTCCTACTAGCGCAGACTACGAGCAGTACTTC	CASSPPTSADYEQYF
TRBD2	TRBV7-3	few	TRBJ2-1	TGTGCCAGCAGCAAAGGGGGTAGCGGGGGGTACAATGAGCAGTTCTTC	CASSKGGSGGYNEQFF
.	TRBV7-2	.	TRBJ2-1	TGTGCCAGCAGCACCGTCTCGGAGAGCAATGAGCAGTTCTTC	CASSTVSESNEQFF
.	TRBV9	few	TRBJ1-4	TGTGCCAGCAGCCCAGCCCAAGGGACATTTGAAAACCTGTTTTTT	CASSPAQGTFENLFF
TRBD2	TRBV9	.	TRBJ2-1	TGTGCCAGCAGCGCAAGCGGGGGGCTCGGCAATGAGCAGTTCTTC	CASSASGGLGNEQFF
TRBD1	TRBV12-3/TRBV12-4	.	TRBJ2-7	TGTGCCAGCAGCCGTGGTTTGGGACAGGGGTCCTACGAGCAGTACTTC	CASSRGLGQGSYEQYF
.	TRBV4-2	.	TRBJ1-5	TGTGCCAGCAACCAAGAGGCGGCCAGGGCGGAGACCCAGCATTTT	CASNQEAARAETQHF
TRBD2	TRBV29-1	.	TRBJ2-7	TGCAGCGTTGTCCAGCCTAGCGGACCCGTGTCCGAGCAGTACTTC	CSVVQPSGPVSEQYF
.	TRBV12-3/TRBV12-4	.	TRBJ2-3	TGTGCCAGCAGTTTTGTAGCAGTCAGAGCAGATACGCAGTATTTT	CASSFVAVRADTQYF
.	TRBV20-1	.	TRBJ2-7	TGCAGTGCTCCCGAGGCAGGGCGGATCTACGAGCAGTACTTC	CSAPEAGRIYEQYF
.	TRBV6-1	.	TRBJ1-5	TGTGCCAGCAGTGATCATAACAGGAGGAATCAGCCCCAGCATTTT	CASSDHNRRNQPQHF
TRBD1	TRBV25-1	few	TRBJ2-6	TGTGCCAGCGACAGGGAGTCGGTTGGGGCCAACGTCCTGACTTTC	CASDRESVGANVLTF
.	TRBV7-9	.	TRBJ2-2	TGTGCCAGCAGCTTATTTCCACAGGGTGACACCGGGGAGCTGTTTTTT	CASSLFPQGDTGELFF
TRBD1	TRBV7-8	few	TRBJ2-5	TGTGCCAGCAGCTTCCGCTGGACAGGGACAGAGACCCAGTACTTC	CASSFRWTGTETQYF
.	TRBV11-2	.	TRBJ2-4	TGTGCCAGCAGCTGGCGGGACTCCGGCATTCAGTACTTC	CASSWRDSGIQYF
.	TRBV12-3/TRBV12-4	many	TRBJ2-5	TGTGCCAGCAGTGCCGATGAGAGGGGAGACCAAGAGACCCAGTACTTC	CASSADERGDQETQYF
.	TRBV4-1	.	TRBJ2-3	TGCGCCAGCAGCCAAGCGGTCTTGGCTAGCGACACAGATACGCAGTATTTT	CASSQAVLASDTDTQYF
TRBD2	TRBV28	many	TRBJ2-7	TGTGCCAGCAGTCCCCAAGCGGGGGGTACTCCCTCCGAGCAGTACTTC	CASSPQAGGTPSEQYF
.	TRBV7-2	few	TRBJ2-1	TGTGCCAGCGCTCGGGTTTGGAATGAGCAGTTCTTC	CASARVWNEQFF
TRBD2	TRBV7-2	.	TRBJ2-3	TGTGCCAGCAGCTGGCGGGGGGGCAGTCGGACAGATACGCAGTATTTT	CASSWRGGSRTDTQYF
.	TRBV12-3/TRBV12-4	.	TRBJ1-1	TGTGCCAGCAGTTTAGGGAGGCCTGAAGCTTTCTTT	CASSLGRPEAFF
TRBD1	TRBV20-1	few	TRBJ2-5	TGCAGTGCTGGGACAGGGGGTATGCAGTACTTC	CSAGTGGMQYF
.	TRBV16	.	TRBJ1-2	TGTGCCAGCAGCCTCATTGGACAGCAAGGCTACACCTTC	CASSLIGQQGYTF
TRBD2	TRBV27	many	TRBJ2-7	TGTGCCAGCAGTCAGGGGACTAGCGGGGGGGCCTCCTACGAGCAGTACTTC	CASSQGTSGGASYEQYF
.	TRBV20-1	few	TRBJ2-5	TGCAGTGCTGGAGATGGGGGGACCCAGTACTTC	CSAGDGGTQYF
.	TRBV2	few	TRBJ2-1	TGTGCCAGCAGCACGCGACTTTCCACGCAGTTCTTC	CASSTRLSTQFF
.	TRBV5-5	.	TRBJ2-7	TGTGCCAGCAGCAGGACAGCGATCTACGAGCAGTACTTC	CASSRTAIYEQYF